This T cell receptor beta chain was recovered during a study of high-grade serous ovarian cancer treatment subgroups. As for the study in general: On average, 14,192 reads and 7,000 to 8,500 unique TCR beta rearrangements were obtained per sample.

The tumor samples were collected prior to definitive surgery or chemotherapy. General study points: Tumors within one patient showed repertoire similarity of 0.11 to 0.79. Without spatial data, bulk sequencing limits insight into HGSC tumor diversity.

V was clipped by 2 bases and J by 5 bases, with 10 bases between them. CDR3 length: 13 amino acids. CDR1 is SGHKS, CDR2 YYEKEE, per germline (reference sequence). Concerning this clone itself: Its target is unknown.

The data were produced by immunoSEQ multiplex PCR, yet TCRdb's version contains in-frame clones alone and is incomplete. The sample has under 30,000 clones; roughly 80% are singletons. Sequencing was carried out using tumor tissue. This chain joins TRBV5-5 and TRBJ1-2; the D gene is possibly TRBD1 (6 bases). The TCR comes from a human donor with high-grade serous ovarian cancer. The CDR3 bases are TGTGCCAGCAGCTTCAGGGGCTTATATGGCTACACCTTC. It yields the protein CASSFRGLYGYTF.